This is a list of T cell receptor beta chains from one sample in a study of blood T cell repertoires in COVID-19. Data came from immunoSEQ multiplex PCR; TCRdb stores just in-frame clones and leaves some out. The sample lists 65,000 to 80,000 clones, 85% to 90% occurring once. Sample: peripheral blood. These receptors all come from a man older than 75 in a cohort sampled during active COVID-19. Each CDR3 is given with its conserved first and last residue. A D gene is named only where the DNA matches it firmly. For some rows the clone size is stated as once, few or many, or as a class when expanded; others skip it.

clone size: NA; V gene: TRBV5-1; D gene: NA; J gene: TRBJ1-4; CDR3 DNA: TGCGCCAGCAGATCACAGGGAACTAATGAAAAACTGTTTTTT; CDR3 protein: CASRSQGTNEKLFF
clone size: NA; V gene: TRBV6-5; D gene: TRBD1; J gene: TRBJ2-7; CDR3 DNA: TGTGCCAGCAGTTACCGGGACAGGGGGTCTTACGAGCAGTACTTC; CDR3 protein: CASSYRDRGSYEQYF
clone size: NA; V gene: TRBV4-1; D gene: NA; J gene: TRBJ1-4; CDR3 DNA: TGCGCCAGCAGCCAAGCCCCTACAACTAATGAAAAACTGTTTTTT; CDR3 protein: CASSQAPTTNEKLFF
clone size: NA; V gene: TRBV12-5; D gene: NA; J gene: TRBJ1-2; CDR3 DNA: TGTGCTAGTGGTTTGGACGGAGCTAACTATGGCTACACCTTC; CDR3 protein: CASGLDGANYGYTF
clone size: NA; V gene: TRBV5-1; D gene: TRBD2; J gene: TRBJ2-5; CDR3 DNA: TGCGCCAGCAGCCCCTCTACTAGCGGCGAGACCCAGTACTTC; CDR3 protein: CASSPSTSGETQYF
clone size: NA; V gene: TRBV7-2; D gene: NA; J gene: TRBJ1-3; CDR3 DNA: TGTGCCAGCAGCTTTTCCGGAGCCCAGGGGGGAAACACCATATATTTT; CDR3 protein: CASSFSGAQGGNTIYF
clone size: NA; V gene: TRBV5-1; D gene: NA; J gene: TRBJ2-7; CDR3 DNA: TGCGCCAGCAGCTTGGGGCCCAACGAGCAGTACTTC; CDR3 protein: CASSLGPNEQYF
clone size: NA; V gene: TRBV2; D gene: NA; J gene: TRBJ1-2; CDR3 DNA: TGTGCCACCTCATTGCTGCGGGCTAACTATGGCTACACCTTC; CDR3 protein: CATSLLRANYGYTF
clone size: few; V gene: TRBV3-1/TRBV3-2; D gene: TRBD2; J gene: TRBJ2-1; CDR3 DNA: TGTGCCAGCAGCCAAGATGCGGGACTACCAGAGAATGAGCAGTTCTTC; CDR3 protein: CASSQDAGLPENEQFF
clone size: NA; V gene: TRBV4-1; D gene: TRBD2; J gene: TRBJ2-3; CDR3 DNA: TGCGCCAGCAGCCAAGATCAACTAGCGGGGGGCCGTGCTAGCACAGATACGCAGTATTTT; CDR3 protein: CASSQDQLAGGRASTDTQYF
clone size: few; V gene: TRBV5-6; D gene: TRBD2; J gene: TRBJ2-3; CDR3 DNA: TGTGCCAGCAGCTTGACTAGCGGGGGGCCTCCACTCACAGATACGCAGTATTTT; CDR3 protein: CASSLTSGGPPLTDTQYF
clone size: NA; V gene: TRBV5-6; D gene: NA; J gene: TRBJ2-2; CDR3 DNA: TGTGCCAGCAGCTACGGGACCGGGGAGCTGTTTTTT; CDR3 protein: CASSYGTGELFF
clone size: NA; V gene: TRBV7-6; D gene: NA; J gene: TRBJ1-4; CDR3 DNA: TGTGCCAGCAGCCCGCCCGCGCGGCCTGGGGAAAAACTGTTTTTT; CDR3 protein: CASSPPARPGEKLFF
clone size: NA; V gene: TRBV28; D gene: NA; J gene: TRBJ1-5; CDR3 DNA: TGTGCCAGCAGTTTTGCGGGGAATGGTCAGCCCCAGCATTTT; CDR3 protein: CASSFAGNGQPQHF
clone size: once; V gene: TRBV12-5; D gene: NA; J gene: TRBJ1-5; CDR3 DNA: TGTGCTAGTGGTGACGGAGTGGAGCCCCAGCATTTT; CDR3 protein: CASGDGVEPQHF
clone size: NA; V gene: TRBV10-3; D gene: NA; J gene: TRBJ2-1; CDR3 DNA: TGTGCCATCAGGAACATCGATGAGCAGTTCTTC; CDR3 protein: CAIRNIDEQFF
clone size: once; V gene: TRBV10-3; D gene: NA; J gene: TRBJ1-5; CDR3 DNA: TGTGCCATCAGTGACGACAGGAATCAGCCCCAGCATTTT; CDR3 protein: CAISDDRNQPQHF
clone size: NA; V gene: TRBV7-2; D gene: NA; J gene: TRBJ2-7; CDR3 DNA: TGTGCCAGCAGCTTAGGAACTACTCTCTACGAGCAGTACTTC; CDR3 protein: CASSLGTTLYEQYF
clone size: once; V gene: TRBV6-5; D gene: TRBD1; J gene: TRBJ2-3; CDR3 DNA: TGTGCCAGCAGTTACGGGACAGGGGACGTAGATACGCAGTATTTT; CDR3 protein: CASSYGTGDVDTQYF
clone size: NA; V gene: TRBV9; D gene: TRBD2; J gene: TRBJ2-5; CDR3 DNA: TGTGCCAGCAGCATACCTAGCGGGGGGGTTGAGACCCAGTACTTC; CDR3 protein: CASSIPSGGVETQYF
clone size: NA; V gene: TRBV3-1/TRBV3-2; D gene: NA; J gene: TRBJ1-1; CDR3 DNA: TGTGCCAGCAGCCAACCCAGCGGGTCCACTGAAGCTTTCTTT; CDR3 protein: CASSQPSGSTEAFF
clone size: NA; V gene: TRBV19; D gene: TRBD1; J gene: TRBJ1-2; CDR3 DNA: TGTGCCAGTAGTACCACCCACTCGACAGGGGGCTATGGCTACACCTTC; CDR3 protein: CASSTTHSTGGYGYTF
clone size: NA; V gene: TRBV10-3; D gene: TRBD1; J gene: TRBJ2-1; CDR3 DNA: TGTGCCATCAGTGAGTCTACTGGAAAGGGGACAGCCTACAATGAGCAGTTCTTC; CDR3 protein: CAISESTGKGTAYNEQFF
clone size: NA; V gene: TRBV9; D gene: NA; J gene: TRBJ2-2; CDR3 DNA: TGTGCCAGCACCAAGGACAGAACAAACACCGGGGAGCTGTTTTTT; CDR3 protein: CASTKDRTNTGELFF
clone size: NA; V gene: TRBV5-1; D gene: TRBD1; J gene: TRBJ2-6; CDR3 DNA: TGCGCCAGCAGCTTGGCCGGGACAGGGCGCTCTGGGGCCAACGTCCTGACTTTC; CDR3 protein: CASSLAGTGRSGANVLTF
clone size: NA; V gene: TRBV7-2; D gene: TRBD1; J gene: TRBJ2-1; CDR3 DNA: TGTGCCAGCAGCTTAGGGGGACAGGGGAAGAATGAGCAGTTCTTC; CDR3 protein: CASSLGGQGKNEQFF
clone size: NA; V gene: TRBV7-9; D gene: NA; J gene: TRBJ2-4; CDR3 DNA: TGTGCCAGCAGCTTAGGGTTGGCACCGACAGGTAAAAACATTCAGTACTTC; CDR3 protein: CASSLGLAPTGKNIQYF
clone size: NA; V gene: TRBV5-4; D gene: NA; J gene: TRBJ2-1; CDR3 DNA: TGTGCCAGCGCCGAGAGGACAGCGAAGTCCTACAATGAGCAGTTCTTC; CDR3 protein: CASAERTAKSYNEQFF
clone size: NA; V gene: TRBV5-1; D gene: NA; J gene: TRBJ1-6; CDR3 DNA: TGCGCCAGCAGCTTGGCCGCCGGAGTCGATTCACCCCTCCACTTT; CDR3 protein: CASSLAAGVDSPLHF
clone size: NA; V gene: TRBV7-2; D gene: TRBD1; J gene: TRBJ1-1; CDR3 DNA: TGTGCCAGCAGCGACAGGGTTCTAGAAGCTTTCTTT; CDR3 protein: CASSDRVLEAFF
clone size: NA; V gene: TRBV3-1/TRBV3-2; D gene: NA; J gene: TRBJ2-3; CDR3 DNA: TGTGCCAGCAGCGTGCAGGGCACAGATACGCAGTATTTT; CDR3 protein: CASSVQGTDTQYF
clone size: NA; V gene: TRBV19; D gene: NA; J gene: TRBJ1-2; CDR3 DNA: TGTGCCAGTAGTATTCTGTTTAACTCTAACTATGGCTACACCTTC; CDR3 protein: CASSILFNSNYGYTF
clone size: NA; V gene: TRBV5-1; D gene: NA; J gene: TRBJ2-2; CDR3 DNA: TGCGCCAGCAGCGCCGGGACGAACACCGGGGAGCTGTTTTTT; CDR3 protein: CASSAGTNTGELFF
clone size: NA; V gene: TRBV10-3; D gene: NA; J gene: TRBJ1-2; CDR3 DNA: TGTGCCATCAGTGACAGCTATGGCTACACCTTC; CDR3 protein: CAISDSYGYTF
clone size: NA; V gene: TRBV6-5; D gene: NA; J gene: TRBJ2-1; CDR3 DNA: TGTGCCAGCAGTTCGTCTGACAATGAGCAGTTCTTC; CDR3 protein: CASSSSDNEQFF
clone size: NA; V gene: TRBV5-1; D gene: NA; J gene: TRBJ1-1; CDR3 DNA: TGCGCCAGCAGCCGGCAGGAAAACACTGAAGCTTTCTTT; CDR3 protein: CASSRQENTEAFF
clone size: once; V gene: TRBV6-5; D gene: NA; J gene: TRBJ1-6; CDR3 DNA: TGTGCCAGCAGCTCAGGGGAATTATACTCACCCCTCCACTTT; CDR3 protein: CASSSGELYSPLHF
clone size: NA; V gene: TRBV5-1; D gene: NA; J gene: TRBJ2-3; CDR3 DNA: TGCGCCAGCAGCTTTAACTTAGCTAAAACAGATACGCAGTATTTT; CDR3 protein: CASSFNLAKTDTQYF
clone size: NA; V gene: TRBV20-1; D gene: NA; J gene: TRBJ2-3; CDR3 DNA: TGCAGTGCTAGTTATGACAGTCCAGATACGCAGTATTTT; CDR3 protein: CSASYDSPDTQYF
clone size: NA; V gene: TRBV5-1; D gene: TRBD1; J gene: TRBJ1-4; CDR3 DNA: TGCGCCAGCAGCTCGACAGGGGAGGCTAATGAAAAACTGTTTTTT; CDR3 protein: CASSSTGEANEKLFF
clone size: NA; V gene: TRBV7-6; D gene: NA; J gene: TRBJ2-3; CDR3 DNA: TGTGCCAGCAGCGGTTCTCGGACAGATACGCAGTATTTT; CDR3 protein: CASSGSRTDTQYF
clone size: NA; V gene: TRBV9; D gene: TRBD2; J gene: TRBJ2-7; CDR3 DNA: TGTGCCAGCAGCGTAGGTGGCGGGGGTCTCTACGAGCAGTACTTC; CDR3 protein: CASSVGGGGLYEQYF
clone size: NA; V gene: TRBV5-1; D gene: NA; J gene: TRBJ2-3; CDR3 DNA: TGCGCCAGCAGCCCTCCTACAGCTTCTAGCACAGATACGCAGTATTTT; CDR3 protein: CASSPPTASSTDTQYF
clone size: NA; V gene: TRBV5-1; D gene: NA; J gene: TRBJ2-7; CDR3 DNA: TGCGCCAGCAGCTTGAAGGGGCGCGATCCCTACGAGCAGTACTTC; CDR3 protein: CASSLKGRDPYEQYF
clone size: NA; V gene: TRBV10-3; D gene: NA; J gene: TRBJ2-7; CDR3 DNA: TGTGCCATCAGGATGGGCAGGGGCACCTACGAGCAGTACTTC; CDR3 protein: CAIRMGRGTYEQYF
clone size: NA; V gene: TRBV6-1; D gene: TRBD1; J gene: TRBJ2-7; CDR3 DNA: TGTGCCAGCAGTGAAGGCTGGGCAGGGGGAGTACAAGGCGACGAGCAGTACTTC; CDR3 protein: CASSEGWAGGVQGDEQYF
clone size: NA; V gene: TRBV29-1; D gene: NA; J gene: TRBJ2-1; CDR3 DNA: TGCAGCGTGCGCGGGACAGCTAGAAACAATGAGCAGTTCTTC; CDR3 protein: CSVRGTARNNEQFF
clone size: NA; V gene: TRBV7-9; D gene: NA; J gene: TRBJ1-1; CDR3 DNA: TGTGCCAGCAGCATTCAGGAAACTGAAGCTTTCTTT; CDR3 protein: CASSIQETEAFF
clone size: NA; V gene: TRBV19; D gene: TRBD1; J gene: TRBJ1-5; CDR3 DNA: TGTGCCAGTAGGCTCCGGGACAGGGGGCAGGCCGGCAATCAGCCCCAGCATTTT; CDR3 protein: CASRLRDRGQAGNQPQHF
clone size: NA; V gene: TRBV10-3; D gene: NA; J gene: TRBJ2-3; CDR3 DNA: TGTGCCATCAGTGAGACGCTAGCTAGCACAGATACGCAGTATTTT; CDR3 protein: CAISETLASTDTQYF
clone size: NA; V gene: TRBV11-2; D gene: NA; J gene: TRBJ1-6; CDR3 DNA: TGTGCCAGCAGCTCCCGGGCGGGATATAATTCACCCCTCCACTTT; CDR3 protein: CASSSRAGYNSPLHF
clone size: NA; V gene: TRBV10-3; D gene: NA; J gene: TRBJ2-1; CDR3 DNA: TGTGCCATCAGCGAGAGGGTGGAAGGGGTCCATGAGCAGTTCTTC; CDR3 protein: CAISERVEGVHEQFF
clone size: NA; V gene: TRBV18; D gene: TRBD1; J gene: TRBJ2-3; CDR3 DNA: TGTGCCAGCTCAGGACAGGGTCCAGATACGCAGTATTTT; CDR3 protein: CASSGQGPDTQYF
clone size: NA; V gene: TRBV5-1; D gene: TRBD1; J gene: TRBJ1-4; CDR3 DNA: TGCGCCAGCAGCTTGGGGGACAGGGACCATGAAAAACTGTTTTTT; CDR3 protein: CASSLGDRDHEKLFF
clone size: NA; V gene: TRBV27; D gene: NA; J gene: TRBJ1-3; CDR3 DNA: TGTGCCAGCAGTCCCTATCTGCGACAGGCCTCTGGAAACACCATATATTTT; CDR3 protein: CASSPYLRQASGNTIYF
clone size: NA; V gene: TRBV15; D gene: TRBD1; J gene: TRBJ2-7; CDR3 DNA: TGTGCCACCAGCCGGGGACAGTCCCCCTACGAGCAGTACTTC; CDR3 protein: CATSRGQSPYEQYF
clone size: NA; V gene: TRBV5-4; D gene: NA; J gene: TRBJ1-2; CDR3 DNA: TGTGCCAGCAGCTTAGGTACTTGGTCCGTTAGAAGGAGGGAGTACGGCTACACCTTC; CDR3 protein: CASSLGTWSVRRREYGYTF
clone size: NA; V gene: TRBV5-4; D gene: TRBD2; J gene: TRBJ2-3; CDR3 DNA: TGTGCCAGCAGCGCAACTAGCGGGGGGACGGGGCGGACGCAGTATTTT; CDR3 protein: CASSATSGGTGRTQYF
clone size: NA; V gene: TRBV5-5; D gene: TRBD1; J gene: TRBJ2-2; CDR3 DNA: TGTGCCGGCAGCTTGGACCTGGACAGGCGCACCGGGGAGCTGTTTTTT; CDR3 protein: CAGSLDLDRRTGELFF